This is a list of T cell receptor beta chains from one sample in a study of shared clonotypes between healthy human individuals. The data were produced by immunoSEQ multiplex PCR, yet TCRdb's version contains in-frame clones alone and is incomplete. The sample gives about 2.2 million clones, about 92% of which show up once; approximately 1.7% is in the top ten. The sequenced sample consisted of naive CD8+ T cells from PBMCs. These receptors were obtained from a man younger than 30 in good health. Some clones in this sample may be carry-over from other donors' samples. Each CDR3 is given with its conserved first and last residue. D genes are given only for firm matches. Size tells how often a clone was seen (once, few, many) or the class of an expanded clone, and some rows leave it out.

abundance | d_gene | j_gene | v_gene | CDR3aa | CDR3nt
- | TRBD1 | TRBJ2-2 | TRBV6-1 | CATPDRGPGELFF | TGTGCCACCCCAGACAGGGGGCCCGGGGAGCTGTTTTTT
once | TRBD2 | TRBJ2-7 | TRBV19 | CASSTTSGRTYEQYF | TGTGCCAGTAGTACGACTAGCGGGAGAACCTACGAGCAGTACTTC
- | TRBD1 | TRBJ2-3 | TRBV2 | CASSGTASTDTQYF | TGTGCCAGCAGCGGGACAGCTAGCACAGATACGCAGTATTTT
- | - | TRBJ1-2 | TRBV7-9 | CASSSQTSNYGYTF | TGTGCCAGCAGCTCGCAGACATCTAACTATGGCTACACCTTC
- | TRBD1 | TRBJ2-7 | TRBV9 | CASSAEDRVYEQYF | TGTGCCAGCAGCGCGGAGGACAGGGTATACGAGCAGTACTTC
- | - | TRBJ1-2 | TRBV7-9 | CASKGMDGYTF | TGTGCCAGCAAAGGGATGGATGGCTACACCTTC
- | TRBD2 | TRBJ2-1 | TRBV7-2 | CASSSTSGRGNEQFF | TGTGCCAGCAGCTCGACTAGCGGAAGGGGTAATGAGCAGTTCTTC
- | - | TRBJ2-2 | TRBV27 | CASSVTPNTGELFF | TGTGCCAGCAGTGTGACTCCGAACACCGGGGAGCTGTTTTTT
- | - | TRBJ2-2 | TRBV5-1 | CASSPIYTVDTGELFF | TGCGCCAGCAGCCCCATATATACTGTGGACACCGGGGAGCTGTTTTTT
- | - | TRBJ2-7 | TRBV29-1 | CSVRGDETGTYPYEQYF | TGCAGCGTCCGAGGCGATGAAACCGGGACTTACCCCTACGAGCAGTACTTC
once | TRBD1 | TRBJ2-3 | TRBV4-3 | CASSQDGQGVGTDTQYF | TGCGCCAGCAGCCAAGATGGACAGGGTGTTGGAACAGATACGCAGTATTTT
- | - | TRBJ1-1 | TRBV5-4 | CASRGKTALNTEAFF | TGTGCCAGCAGGGGGAAGACGGCCCTGAACACTGAAGCTTTCTTT
- | TRBD1 | TRBJ2-1 | TRBV4-3 | CASSSARDRGYEQFF | TGCGCCAGCAGCTCAGCCCGGGACAGGGGCTATGAGCAGTTCTTC
- | TRBD1 | TRBJ2-5 | TRBV29-1 | CSVGVGTGVQETQYF | TGCAGCGTTGGGGTCGGGACAGGGGTCCAAGAGACCCAGTACTTC
once | - | TRBJ1-1 | TRBV27 | CASSLADSNTEAFF | TGTGCCAGCAGTTTAGCCGACAGTAACACTGAAGCTTTCTTT
- | TRBD2 | TRBJ2-4 | TRBV30 | CAWSVGSGANIQYF | TGTGCCTGGAGTGTGGGTAGCGGGGCGAACATTCAGTACTTC
- | - | TRBJ1-2 | TRBV7-9 | CASSANLPVGYTF | TGTGCCAGCAGCGCCAATCTTCCCGTTGGCTACACCTTC
- | - | TRBJ1-5 | TRBV6-6 | CATAGQKVRTQPQHF | TGTGCCACCGCCGGACAAAAGGTTCGGACTCAGCCCCAGCATTTT
- | TRBD2 | TRBJ2-7 | TRBV6-1 | CASSEGLAFAYEQYF | TGTGCCAGCAGTGAAGGACTAGCGTTCGCCTACGAGCAGTACTTC
- | - | TRBJ1-2 | TRBV28 | CASAKRLEFDYGYTF | TGTGCCAGCGCAAAACGCCTTGAGTTTGACTATGGCTACACCTTC